This T cell receptor (beta chain) originates from a study of OX40 agonist ivuxolimab in advanced cancers. Assay used: immunoSEQ multiplex PCR; TCRdb lists only in-frame clones, some missing. This sample has roughly 61,000 clones, with roughly 87% found just once. Germline values: CDR1 LNHDA, CDR2 SQIVND (reference sequence). The CDR3 is 16 amino acids. Between the trimmed V and J ends, which lost 1 base and 1 base, there was a span of 8 bases. The chain has TRBV19 and TRBJ2-6; D gene unclear. The sample in question was CD4+ or CD8+ T cells sorted from blood, obtained in a trial of the OX40 agonist ivuxolimab. The clonotype was recovered from an adult with an advanced solid tumor such as melanoma, head and neck, liver or kidney cancer. For the CDR3, the DNA is TGTGCCAGTAGTATAGGTCAGGCTTCTGGGGCCAACGTCCTGACTTTC. Residues: CASSIGQASGANVLTF.